A selection of T cell receptor beta chains follows, all from one sample in a study of shared clonotypes between healthy human individuals. Clones were sequenced by immunoSEQ multiplex PCR, and TCRdb holds only the in-frame ones, with some missing. Of millions of clones listed, 90% to 95% are singletons. The sequencing input was naive CD4+ T cells from PBMCs. These receptors were obtained from a man aged 18 to 29 in good health. Some clones in this sample may be carry-over from other donors' samples. CDR3s include the opening cysteine and the closing phenylalanine or tryptophan. Each record gives: V gene, D gene, clone size, CDR3 protein. D genes are given only for firm matches. For some rows the clone size is stated as once, few or many, or as a class when expanded; others skip it.

TRBV7-9 TRBD2 . CASSPSGPSYNEQFF
TRBV9 . . CASTPGEARGYEQFF
TRBV29-1 . . CSICRDSFDEQFF
TRBV7-2 TRBD1 . CASSLVSTGRQPQHF
TRBV7-6 . . CASSPLAGTDNNEQFF
TRBV2 TRBD2 . CASRPSGPYEQYF
TRBV7-2 TRBD2 . CASSLLAGSYNEQFF
TRBV28 . . CASIGSTFGYTF
TRBV28 . . CASSAPSYGYTF
TRBV5-1 . . CASSPDPTGFNYGYTF
TRBV25-1 . . CASSATGRDDQPQHF
TRBV2 . once CASSEAGATNEKLFF
TRBV2 . . CASSVQRVSYEQYF
TRBV6-6 TRBD1 . CASSYPTGGPPEAFF
TRBV4-3 TRBD2 . CASSQQLAGGPGETQYF
TRBV6-1 . . CASSAQSLGGTGELFF
TRBV2 TRBD2 . CASSEGTSGVTGELFF
TRBV4-1 TRBD1 . CASSLRTGAYEQYF
TRBV11-2 . . CASSFGLQETQYF